This T cell receptor beta chain emerged from a study of blood T cells in healthy people across ages. This clonotype appeared a few times. Using a J-beta primer mix together with a sample-barcoded 5' primer, a second PCR was run for about 6 to 11 cycles. TCRdb recomputed calls from the 5' RACE reads with MiXCR, one row per CDR3 protein. The sample lists about 720,000 distinct CDR3 sequences; around 25% were seen once. Germline values: CDR1 LNHNV, CDR2 YYDKDF (reference sequence). CDR3 length equals 16 residues. The same data also went into a second study, on T cells of mothers and their children.

The sequenced sample consisted of blood. The receptor was derived from a boy between 10 and 17 years old in good health. This sequence joins TRBV15 and TRBJ2-5; tentatively, D is TRBD1 or TRBD2 (5 bases each). The J call may not be correct, given that the DNA end is closer to TRBJ2-7. The CDR3 DNA follows: TGTGCCACCAGCGTCGGCGGGCTGGCAGGGTTCTACGAGCAGTACTTC. Residues: CATSVGGLAGFYEQYF.